This T cell receptor beta chain was sequenced during a study of blood T cells in healthy people across ages. Isolating PBMCs gave at least 6 million of these cells per sample. From germline, CDR1 is MNHEY and CDR2 SMNVEV (reference sequence). Trimming removed 2 bases at V and 1 base at J, with 10 bases between. This CDR3 region has 15 residues. The use of a sample-barcoded 5' primer and a J-beta primer mix characterized a second PCR of about 7 to 12 cycles. Each of the samples gave a minimum of 2.5 million paired-end reads that contained CDR3. TCRdb ran MiXCR on the 5' RACE reads and lists one entry per CDR3 protein. This sample has 1 million to 1.2 million distinct CDR3 sequences, with roughly two fifths found just once. With respect to this clonotype: What it binds is unknown.

Overall study findings and caveats: Strongly correlated with naive T cell percentage was TCR beta diversity. Naive CD4+ cells and diversity were both higher in long-lived donors than in aged donors.

Sequenced material: blood. V is TRBV27 and J is TRBJ2-3; D call uncertain. The sequence was obtained from a young man in good health. The chain's CDR3 is CASSLPGTRTDTQYF. CDR3 sequence (DNA): TGTGCCAGCAGTTTACCCGGAACCCGCACAGATACGCAGTATTTT.